The sequence of this TCR beta chain was determined in a study of cytomegalovirus exposure and HLA in healthy donors. Profiling relied on immunoSEQ multiplex PCR, and the TCRdb table lists in-frame clones only, not all of them. The top ten clones hold under 15% of a sample with 150,000 to 200,000 clones, 84% of them seen once. With 6 bases clipped from V and 2 bases from J, the junction kept 7 bases outside the gene matches. From germline, CDR1 is SGHRS and CDR2 YFSETQ. This CDR3 has 15 residues. The count of this clone is one. The sequencing input was PBMCs. The receptor's source is a woman in her twenties or thirties in good health and CMV-seropositive. The chain carries TRBV5-1 and TRBJ2-3; 9 bases fit TRBD2. The DNA of the CDR3 is TGCGCCAGCACCCAGAGCGGGAGGCCCACAGATACGCAGTATTTT. Its translation is CASTQSGRPTDTQYF. Variable domain in full (rest from reference TRBV5-1 and TRBJ2-3): KAGVTQTPRYLIKTRGQQVTLSCSPISGHRSVSWYQQTPGQGLQFLFEYFSETQRNKGNFPGRFSGRQFSNSRSEMNVSTLELGDSALYLCASTQSGRPTDTQYFGPGTRLTVL.